This passage covers 7 T cell receptor beta chains from one sample sequenced in a study. A single record per CDR3 protein comes from TCRdb applying MiXCR to the 5' RACE reads. The data show tens of thousands of distinct CDR3 sequences, approximately 17% seen once. The specimen was naive CD4+ T cells sorted from a lymph node. Subset indicated: naive CD4+ T cells, CD4+CD45RA+CD25-. These receptors were obtained from a female donor with breast cancer.

This clonotype was counted a few times. The V call is TRBV3-1, the J call TRBJ1-3; no clear D gene. This CDR3 contains 15 residues. Trimming took 1 base from V and 0 from J, leaving 7 bases between them. Germline V gene lookup returns CDR1 LGHDT and CDR2 YNNKEL (reference sequence). As DNA, the CDR3 is TGTGCCAGCAGCCAAGTCGGTGACTCTGGAAACACCATATATTTT. This translates into CASSQVGDSGNTIYF. The entire variable domain, with the rest obtained from reference TRBV3-1 and TRBJ1-3, is as follows: DTAVSQTPKYLVTQMGNDKSIKCEQNLGHDTMYWYKQDSKKFLKIMFSYNNKELIINETVPNRFSPKSPDKAHLNLHINSLELGDSAVYFCASSQVGDSGNTIYFGEGSWLTVV.

A word on this clonotype: This could be a read error, since a much larger clone is one nucleotide away. The V gene is TRBV29-1, the J gene TRBJ1-1, with D maybe TRBD1 (6 bases). V lost 7 bases to trimming and J lost 5 bases, with 14 bases between them. The CDR3 has 12 amino acids. Germline-derived CDR1 and CDR2 are SQVTM and ANQGSEA. CDR3: CSAFGGATEAFF. The CDR3 coding sequence is TGCAGCGCTTTTGGGGGCGCGACTGAAGCTTTCTTT.

This clonotype was detected a few times. This sequence joins TRBV3-1 and TRBJ2-7, with D hard to call. This CDR3 region has 16 residues. Trimming left V 1 base short and J 2 bases short, with 15 bases between. CDR1 is LGHDT and CDR2 is YNNKEL in the germline V gene (reference sequence). The CDR3, as DNA: TGTGCCAGCAGCCAAGCGTTCCGGTCGCAAGCCTACGAGCAGTACTTC. It codes for CASSQAFRSQAYEQYF.

This clonotype has a handful of counts. The chain combines TRBV20-1 with TRBJ2-1; possibly TRBD1 for D (5 bases). Germline V gene data show CDR1 as DFQATT and CDR2 as SNEGSKA (reference sequence). The CDR3 is made up of 14 amino acids. V shed 5 bases and J shed 0 bases, with 11 bases lying between them. This chain's CDR3 is CSAVTASSYNEQFF. The CDR3 bases are TGCAGTGCTGTGACAGCGAGCTCCTACAATGAGCAGTTCTTC.

This chain links TRBV5-1 with TRBJ2-7, with D tentatively TRBD2 (5 bases). The CDR3 is 15 amino acids. Trimming took 2 bases from V and 1 from J, leaving 13 bases between them. Germline CDR1 is SGHRS and CDR2 is YFSETQ. In DNA, the CDR3 is TGCGCCAGCAGCTTTAGCAGCGGCGGGTCCTACGAGCAGTACTTC. Protein sequence: CASSFSSGGSYEQYF.

This clonotype showed up just a few times. The genes are TRBV2 and TRBJ1-1; D is possibly TRBD1 (5 bases). This CDR3 has 13 amino acids. The germline CDR1 and CDR2 sequences are SNHLY and FYNNEI. V shed 6 bases and J shed 0 bases, with 8 bases lying between them. The CDR3 nucleotides are TGTGCCAGCAGATCAGGGTTGAACACTGAAGCTTTCTTT. Its translation is CASRSGLNTEAFF.

This clonotype was counted only a few times. The V gene is TRBV18, the J gene TRBJ1-1; tentative D call: TRBD1 (6 bases). The germline CDR1 and CDR2 sequences are KGHSH and LQKENI. There are 16 residues in the CDR3. The V and J ends lost 6 bases and 5 bases respectively, with 22 bases between them. The DNA of the CDR3 is TGTGCCAGCTCGCCCGCGAACAGGGTCGGATCGACTGAAGCTTTCTTT. It codes for CASSPANRVGSTEAFF.